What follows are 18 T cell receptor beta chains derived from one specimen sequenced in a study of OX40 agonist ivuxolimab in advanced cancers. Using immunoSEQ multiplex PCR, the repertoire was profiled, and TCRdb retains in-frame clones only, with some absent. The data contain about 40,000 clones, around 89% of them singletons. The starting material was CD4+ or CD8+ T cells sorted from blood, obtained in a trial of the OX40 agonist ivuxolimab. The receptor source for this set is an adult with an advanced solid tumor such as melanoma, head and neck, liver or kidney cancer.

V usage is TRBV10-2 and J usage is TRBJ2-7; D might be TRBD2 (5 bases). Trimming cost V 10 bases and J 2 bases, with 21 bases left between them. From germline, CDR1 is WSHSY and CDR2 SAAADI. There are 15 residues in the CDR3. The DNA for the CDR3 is TGCGCCACTACCGAGGGCTCACCCACAACCTACGAGCAGTACTTC. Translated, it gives CATTEGSPTTYEQYF.

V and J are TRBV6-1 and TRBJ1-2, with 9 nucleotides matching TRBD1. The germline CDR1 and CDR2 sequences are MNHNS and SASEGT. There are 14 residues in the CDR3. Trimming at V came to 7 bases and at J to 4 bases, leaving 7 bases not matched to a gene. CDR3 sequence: CASIRTGVLYGYTF. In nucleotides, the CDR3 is TGTGCCAGCATCCGGACAGGGGTCCTCTATGGCTACACCTTC.

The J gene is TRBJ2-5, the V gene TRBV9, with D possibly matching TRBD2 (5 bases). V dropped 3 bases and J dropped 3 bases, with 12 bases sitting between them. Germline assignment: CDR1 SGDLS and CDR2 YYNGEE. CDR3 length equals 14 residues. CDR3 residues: CASSDPGMEETQYF. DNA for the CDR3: TGTGCCAGCAGCGACCCCGGGATGGAAGAGACCCAGTACTTC.

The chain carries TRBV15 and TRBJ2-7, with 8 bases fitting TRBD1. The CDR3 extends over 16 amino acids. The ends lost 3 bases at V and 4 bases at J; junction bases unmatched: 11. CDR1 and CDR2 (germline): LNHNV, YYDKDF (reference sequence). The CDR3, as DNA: TGTGCCACCAGCAGCTCCCCCGGGACAGGTCCTTACGAGCAGTACTTC. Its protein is CATSSSPGTGPYEQYF.

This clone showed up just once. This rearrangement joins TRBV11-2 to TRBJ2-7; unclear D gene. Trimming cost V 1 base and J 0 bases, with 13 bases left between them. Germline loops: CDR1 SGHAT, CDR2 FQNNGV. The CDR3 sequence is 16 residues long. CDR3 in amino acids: CASSLGGTLSSYEQYF. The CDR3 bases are TGTGCCAGCAGCTTAGGAGGAACCTTAAGCTCCTACGAGCAGTACTTC.

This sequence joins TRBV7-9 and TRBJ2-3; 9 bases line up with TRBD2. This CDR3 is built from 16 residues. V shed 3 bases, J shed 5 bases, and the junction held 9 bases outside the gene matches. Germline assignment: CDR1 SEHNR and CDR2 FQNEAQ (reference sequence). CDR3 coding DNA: TGTGCCAGCAGCTTCTTCGGCGGGAGGGCTTTAGATACGCAGTATTTT. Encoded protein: CASSFFGGRALDTQYF.

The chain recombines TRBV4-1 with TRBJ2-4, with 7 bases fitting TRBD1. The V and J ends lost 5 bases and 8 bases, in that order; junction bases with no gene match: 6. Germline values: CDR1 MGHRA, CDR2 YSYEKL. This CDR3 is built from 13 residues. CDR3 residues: CASSGTAWDIQYF. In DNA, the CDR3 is TGCGCCAGCAGCGGGACAGCGTGGGACATTCAGTACTTC.

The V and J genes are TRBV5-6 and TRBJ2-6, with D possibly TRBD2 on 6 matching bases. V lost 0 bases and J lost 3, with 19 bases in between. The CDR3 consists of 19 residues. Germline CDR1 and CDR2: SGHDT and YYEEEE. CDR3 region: CASSLAGWDPGDGANVLTF. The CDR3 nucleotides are TGTGCCAGCAGCTTGGCCGGGTGGGACCCGGGGGATGGGGCCAACGTCCTGACTTTC.

The DNA of the CDR3 is TGTGCCAGCAGTGTGGGTTACACAACAACTAATGAAAAACTGTTTTTT. Translation gives CASSVGYTTTNEKLFF. The chain combines TRBV2 with TRBJ1-4, with D unresolved. CDR1 and CDR2 (germline): SNHLY, FYNNEI. There are 16 residues in the CDR3. The V end lost 4 bases, the J end lost 0 bases, and 12 bases lay between the germline ends.

The CDR3 region is CASSAPGQGAGHEQFF. CDR3 coding DNA: TGTGCCAGCAGTGCTCCGGGACAGGGGGCAGGGCATGAGCAGTTCTTC. The chain carries TRBV6-6 and TRBJ2-1; 12 bases are a match to TRBD1. The J segment lost 8 bases and the V segment lost 5 bases, leaving 10 bases of the junction unmatched. The CDR3 extends over 16 amino acids. The germline V gene encodes CDR1 MNHNY and CDR2 SVGAGI (reference sequence).

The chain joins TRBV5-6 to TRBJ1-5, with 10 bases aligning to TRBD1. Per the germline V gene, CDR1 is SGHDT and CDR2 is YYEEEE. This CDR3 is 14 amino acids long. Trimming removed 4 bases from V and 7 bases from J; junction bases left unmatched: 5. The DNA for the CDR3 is TGTGCCAGCAGCCAGGGACAGGGGAAGCAGCCCCAGCATTTT. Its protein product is CASSQGQGKQPQHF.

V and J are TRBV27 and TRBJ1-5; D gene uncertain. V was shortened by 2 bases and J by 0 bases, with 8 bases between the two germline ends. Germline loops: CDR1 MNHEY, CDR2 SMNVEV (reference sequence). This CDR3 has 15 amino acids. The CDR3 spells CASSLHPFSNQPQHF. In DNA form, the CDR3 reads TGTGCCAGCAGTTTACACCCTTTTAGCAATCAGCCCCAGCATTTT.

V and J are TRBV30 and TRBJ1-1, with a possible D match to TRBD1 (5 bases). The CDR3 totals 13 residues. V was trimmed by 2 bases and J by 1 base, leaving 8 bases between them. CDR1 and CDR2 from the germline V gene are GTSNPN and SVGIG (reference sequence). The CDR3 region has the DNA TGTGCCTGGAGTCTAGGGGCGAACACTGAAGCTTTCTTT. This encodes CAWSLGANTEAFF.

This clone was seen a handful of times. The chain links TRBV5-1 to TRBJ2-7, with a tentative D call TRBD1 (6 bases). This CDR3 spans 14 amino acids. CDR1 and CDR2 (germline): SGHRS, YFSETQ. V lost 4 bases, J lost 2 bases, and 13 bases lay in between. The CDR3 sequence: CASSLRDKTYEQYF. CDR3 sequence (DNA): TGCGCCAGCAGCCTCCGGGACAAAACCTACGAGCAGTACTTC.

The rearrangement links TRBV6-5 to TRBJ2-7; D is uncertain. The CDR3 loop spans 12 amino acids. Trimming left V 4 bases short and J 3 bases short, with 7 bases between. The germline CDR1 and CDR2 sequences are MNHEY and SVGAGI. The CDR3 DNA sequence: TGTGCCAGCAGTTTGACGCTCTACGAGCAGTACTTC. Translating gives CASSLTLYEQYF.

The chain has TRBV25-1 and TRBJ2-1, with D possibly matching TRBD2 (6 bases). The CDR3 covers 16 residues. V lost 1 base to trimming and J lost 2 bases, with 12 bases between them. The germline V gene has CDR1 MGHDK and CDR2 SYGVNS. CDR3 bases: TGTGCCAGCAGTGAATTCGGGGTAGCGGCCTACAATGAGCAGTTCTTC. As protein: CASSEFGVAAYNEQFF.

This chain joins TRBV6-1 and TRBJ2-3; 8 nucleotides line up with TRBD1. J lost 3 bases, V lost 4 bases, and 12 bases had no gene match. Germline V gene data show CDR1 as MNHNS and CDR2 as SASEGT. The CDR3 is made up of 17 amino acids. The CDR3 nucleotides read TGTGCCAGCAGTGTTAGGACAGGGCCGGCGTCTACAGATACGCAGTATTTT. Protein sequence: CASSVRTGPASTDTQYF.

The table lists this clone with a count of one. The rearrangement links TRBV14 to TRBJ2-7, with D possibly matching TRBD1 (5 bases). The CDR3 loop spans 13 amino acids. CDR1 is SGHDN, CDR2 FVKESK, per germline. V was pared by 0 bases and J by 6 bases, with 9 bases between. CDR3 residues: CASSQEGAGEQYF. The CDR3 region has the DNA TGTGCCAGCAGCCAAGAAGGGGCCGGCGAGCAGTACTTC.